These 7 T cell receptor beta chains were sequenced from one sample in a study of molecular identifiers for immune sequencing clone quantification. Each CDR3 protein gets one entry after TCRdb re-called the PCR reads with MiXCR. Of approximately 60,000 distinct CDR3 sequences listed, around 20% are singletons. The sequenced material came from naive CD8+ T cells from blood, with Jurkat cell RNA spiked in. Subset described: FACS-sorted CD8+CD4-CCR7+CD45RA+ naive T cells. These receptors were collected from a human donor in good health. Some libraries in this study had Jurkat cell RNA spiked in.

This clonotype was recorded many times. The rearrangement links TRBV28 to TRBJ2-7, with D perhaps TRBD1 or TRBD2 (6 bases each). Germline V gene lookup returns CDR1 MDHEN and CDR2 SYDVKM. Trimming took 4 bases from V and 2 from J, leaving 15 bases between them. The CDR3 spans 15 residues. The CDR3 loop reads CASSSRQDYTYEQYF. As DNA, the CDR3 is TGTGCCAGCAGTTCTCGACAGGACTACACCTACGAGCAGTACTTC. Full variable domain (remainder filled in from reference TRBV28 and TRBJ2-7): DVKVTQSSRYLVKRTGEKVFLECVQDMDHENMFWYRQDPGLGLRLIYFSYDVKMKEKGDIPEGYSVSREKKERFSLILESASTNQTSMYLCASSSRQDYTYEQYFGPGTRLTVT.

This clonotype was counted only a few times. The V and J genes are TRBV20-1 and TRBJ2-1; 12 bases are a match to TRBD2. CDR3 length: 15 residues. With 3 bases clipped from V and 10 bases from J, the junction kept 10 bases outside the gene matches. The germline V gene encodes CDR1 DFQATT and CDR2 SNEGSKA (reference sequence). The CDR3 loop is CSARPLAGGPGEQFF. For the CDR3, the DNA is TGCAGTGCTAGGCCTCTAGCGGGAGGGCCGGGGGAGCAGTTCTTC.

This clonotype has only a few counts. This chain joins TRBV4-2 and TRBJ1-6; TRBD1 matches at 9 bases. The CDR3 length is 15 residues. The germline CDR1 and CDR2 sequences are LGHNA and YNFKEQ. Germline trimming cut 4 bases from V and 5 bases from J; bases unmatched to any gene: 3. CDR3 sequence: CASSRWTGDNSPLHF. The CDR3 coding sequence is TGTGCCAGCAGCCGCTGGACAGGGGATAATTCACCCCTCCACTTT.

As to this clonotype: At one end the junction does not follow the germline gene, possibly because of a read error. V is TRBV4-2 and J is TRBJ2-1, with 10 bases aligning to TRBD2. The CDR3 spans 16 residues. The germline V gene has CDR1 LGHNA and CDR2 YNFKEQ. In DNA, the CDR3 is TGTGCCAGCGGCCAAGTAGCGGGAGGCGGTGCCAATGAGCAGTTCTTC. This encodes CASGQVAGGGANEQFF.

This clonotype was seen many times. This sequence joins TRBV20-1 and TRBJ1-3, with 8 bases matching TRBD1. Germline CDR1 reads DFQATT; CDR2 reads SNEGSKA (reference sequence). The V and J ends lost 6 bases and 6 bases, in that order; junction bases with no gene match: 13. CDR3 length: 15 amino acids. The CDR3 DNA sequence: TGCAGTGCCGAAATGAGTTCAGGGGGCGAAAACACCATATATTTT. Its protein is CSAEMSSGGENTIYF.

Turning to this clonotype: One end of the junction does not line up with germline, which may come from a read error. The CDR3 nucleotides read TGCGTCAGCAGCCCAGCAGGGAGCTCCTACGAGCAGTACTTC. This gives the protein CVSSPAGSSYEQYF. The rearrangement links TRBV27 to TRBJ2-7; D tentatively fits TRBD1 or TRBD2 (5 bases each). The CDR3 is made up of 14 amino acids. Germline V gene lookup returns CDR1 MNHEY and CDR2 SMNVEV (reference sequence).

This clonotype was seen at least ten times. The chain employs TRBV20-1 and TRBJ1-4, with unresolved D. The CDR3 is 16 amino acids. The germline V gene encodes CDR1 DFQATT and CDR2 SNEGSKA (reference sequence). The V end was cut by 1 base, the J end by 0 bases, with 12 bases between. CDR3 sequence reads: CSARVRAKATNEKLFF. CDR3 nucleotide sequence: TGCAGTGCTAGAGTGAGAGCAAAAGCAACTAATGAAAAACTGTTTTTT.